One and the same sample provided the 7 T cell receptor beta chains below, sequenced in a study of blood T cell repertoires in COVID-19. Repertoires were generated with immunoSEQ multiplex PCR, while TCRdb's copy carries only in-frame clones and drops some. The sample contains around 200,000 clones, about 90% of which appear only once. Sequenced input: peripheral blood. Receptors originate from a man between 18 and 35 years old with active or convalescent COVID-19.

The chain combines TRBV7-9 with TRBJ2-1, with no clear D. Germline V CDR1 and CDR2: SEHNR, FQNEAQ (reference sequence). This CDR3 has 14 amino acids. Trimming stripped 5 bases from V and 0 bases from J, with 8 bases between. The CDR3 loop reads CASSNRDSYNEQFF. In DNA form, the CDR3 reads TGTGCCAGCAGCAACAGAGACTCCTACAATGAGCAGTTCTTC.

The CDR3 loop is CATTPGASGETQYF. The CDR3, as DNA: TGTGCCACCACCCCAGGGGCATCGGGAGAGACCCAGTACTTC. V and J are TRBV10-3 and TRBJ2-5; a weak D match, TRBD1 (6 bases). Germline V gene lookup returns CDR1 ENHRY and CDR2 SYGVKD. The V and J ends lost 10 bases and 4 bases respectively, with 19 bases between them. CDR3 size: 14 residues.

V gene TRBV19 combines with J gene TRBJ1-4, with D unresolved. V gave up 3 bases and J gave up 8 bases, with 16 bases separating them. Germline V gene lookup returns CDR1 LNHDA and CDR2 SQIVND (reference sequence). CDR3 size: 15 residues. CDR3 protein: CASSIGPLAGEKLFF. The CDR3 nucleotides read TGTGCCAGTAGTATCGGGCCTCTAGCCGGGGAAAAACTGTTTTTT.

This chain links TRBV4-1 with TRBJ2-1; 10 bases agree with TRBD1. Germline lookup yields CDR1 MGHRA and CDR2 YSYEKL. The CDR3 totals 16 residues. J was trimmed by 6 bases and V by 1 base; bases with no gene match: 6. DNA for the CDR3: TGCGCCAGCAGCCAAGTAGGGACAGGGGTCCTCAATGAGCAGTTCTTC. Protein sequence: CASSQVGTGVLNEQFF.

The chain couples TRBV7-2 to TRBJ2-5, with 8 bases identical to TRBD2. V dropped 5 bases and J dropped 7; count of bases not matched to a gene: 6. This CDR3 has 13 residues. The germline CDR1 and CDR2 sequences are SGHTA and FQGNSA. The CDR3, as DNA: TGTGCCAGCAGCGAGGACCTAGCGGGGACCCAGTACTTC. The encoded protein is CASSEDLAGTQYF. Variable domain in full (rest from reference TRBV7-2 and TRBJ2-5): GAGVSQSPSNKVTEKGKDVELRCDPISGHTALYWYRQSLGQGLEFLIYFQGNSAPDKSGLPSDRFSAERTGGSVSTLTIQRTQQEDSAVYLCASSEDLAGTQYFGPGTRLLVL.

CDR3 nucleotide sequence: TGTGCCAGCAGCTCCCTATCGGATCAGCCCCAGCATTTT. Protein product: CASSSLSDQPQHF. J is TRBJ1-5 and V is TRBV7-9, with D uncertain. Trimming left V 4 bases short and J 5 bases short, with 9 bases between. Per the germline V gene, CDR1 is SEHNR and CDR2 is FQNEAQ (reference sequence). The CDR3 runs to 13 residues.

The chain recombines TRBV7-9 with TRBJ2-1, with 11 bases aligning to TRBD2. The germline V gene encodes CDR1 SEHNR and CDR2 FQNEAQ (reference sequence). J gave up 5 bases and V 3 bases, and 12 bases lay outside the gene matches. The CDR3 totals 18 residues. The CDR3, as DNA: TGTGCCAGCAGCTTCTTAGCGGCGACTAGCGGGACGAACAATGAGCAGTTCTTC. Amino acid sequence: CASSFLAATSGTNNEQFF. Supplemented by reference TRBV7-9 and TRBJ2-1, the full variable domain reads DTGVSQNPRHKITKRGQNVTFRCDPISEHNRLYWYRQTLGQGPEFLTYFQNEAQLEKSRLLSDRFSAERPKGSFSTLEIQRTEQGDSAMYLCASSFLAATSGTNNEQFFGPGTRLTVL.